Listed below are T cell receptor beta chains from one sample, sequenced in a study of control samples from healthy donors and cancer patients. Using immunoSEQ multiplex PCR, the repertoire was profiled, and TCRdb retains in-frame clones only, with some absent. Here the sample spans 45,000 to 65,000 clones, roughly 86% being singletons. Sequencing input: PBMCs. Source of these receptors: a man in his fifties with head and neck cancer. Both conserved end residues are part of each CDR3. D genes are given only for firm matches. The size field is filled for only some rows; it gives once, few, many or a size class.

CDR3 | DNA | size | J | V | D
CASSYTRHEQFF | TGTGCCAGCAGTTACACCCGTCATGAGCAGTTCTTC | NA | TRBJ2-1 | TRBV6-2/TRBV6-3 | NA
CALEGASGNTIYF | TGTGCCTTGGAGGGGGCCTCTGGAAACACCATATATTTT | NA | TRBJ1-3 | TRBV30 | TRBD1
CASSLSAEFWISRTDTQYF | TGTGCCAGCAGCTTATCCGCCGAGTTTTGGATTTCCAGGACGGATACGCAGTATTTT | NA | TRBJ2-3 | TRBV11-2 | NA
CASSLGVNTEAFF | TGTGCCAGCTCACTAGGGGTGAACACTGAAGCTTTCTTT | NA | TRBJ1-1 | TRBV18 | NA
CASSLWGAFQHF | TGTGCCAGCAGTCTTTGGGGGGCTTTTCAGCATTTT | NA | TRBJ1-5 | TRBV12-3/TRBV12-4 | NA
CASSAAGTVYGYTF | TGTGCCAGTAGTGCCGCCGGGACAGTATATGGCTACACCTTC | NA | TRBJ1-2 | TRBV19 | TRBD1
CASSLVGAGQGFSGYTF | TGTGCCAGCAGCTTGGTTGGTGCGGGACAGGGGTTCTCAGGCTACACCTTC | NA | TRBJ1-2 | TRBV5-6 | TRBD1
CASRAGFGTQYF | TGTGCCAGCCGTGCGGGGTTTGGGACCCAGTACTTC | NA | TRBJ2-5 | TRBV12-3/TRBV12-4 | NA
CASSIDRLGAEAFF | TGTGCCAGCAGTATTGATCGCCTAGGGGCTGAAGCTTTCTTT | NA | TRBJ1-1 | TRBV28 | NA
CAAPMVWGSSGRAYEQYF | TGCGCCGCACCTATGGTATGGGGTAGTAGCGGGAGGGCCTACGAGCAGTACTTC | NA | TRBJ2-7 | TRBV4-1 | TRBD2
CASSTGQHSPLHF | TGTGCCAGCAGTACGGGACAGCATTCACCCCTCCACTTT | once | TRBJ1-6 | TRBV2 | TRBD1
CASSHPLRTGAHNEQFF | TGTGCCAGCAGCCATCCCCTCCGGACAGGGGCCCACAATGAGCAGTTCTTC | few | TRBJ2-1 | TRBV3-1/TRBV3-2 | TRBD1
CASSNISPSLGEQYF | TGTGCCAGCAGTAATATCAGCCCTTCTTTGGGCGAGCAGTACTTC | NA | TRBJ2-7 | TRBV28 | NA
CASSFTGELFF | TGTGCCAGCAGCTTCACCGGGGAGCTGTTTTTT | NA | TRBJ2-2 | TRBV7-3 | NA
CASSPLGNNYGYTF | TGTGCCAGCAGTCCCCTCGGCAATAACTATGGCTACACCTTC | NA | TRBJ1-2 | TRBV28 | NA
CASSLEGRTTDTQYF | TGTGCCAGCAGCTTGGAGGGACGCACCACAGATACGCAGTATTTT | NA | TRBJ2-3 | TRBV5-5 | NA
CASSPTGAQGNTIYF | TGTGCCAGCTCACCAACAGGGGCGCAAGGAAACACCATATATTTT | once | TRBJ1-3 | TRBV18 | TRBD1
CAITPDWGSEKLFF | TGTGCCATCACTCCGGACTGGGGCAGTGAAAAACTGTTTTTT | NA | TRBJ1-4 | TRBV10-3 | NA
CASSLRDRVSEAFF | TGTGCCAGCAGTTTACGGGACAGGGTTTCTGAAGCTTTCTTT | NA | TRBJ1-1 | TRBV27 | TRBD1
CASRLDGGRTEAFF | TGCGCCAGCAGACTCGATGGGGGTCGGACTGAAGCTTTCTTT | NA | TRBJ1-1 | TRBV5-1 | NA
CASNQDRQPGANVLTF | TGTGCCAGTAATCAGGACAGGCAGCCTGGGGCCAACGTCCTGACTTTC | NA | TRBJ2-6 | TRBV19 | TRBD1
CASSWSGTETSYGYTF | TGTGCCAGCTCATGGTCCGGGACAGAGACTTCATATGGCTACACCTTC | few | TRBJ1-2 | TRBV18 | TRBD1
CASSPILLLGRHGYEQYF | TGTGCCAGCAGCCCGATACTATTGCTGGGCCGGCATGGCTACGAGCAGTACTTC | NA | TRBJ2-7 | TRBV4-2 | NA
CASSIGGGLSVAFF | TGTGCCAGTAGCATCGGCGGGGGTTTGTCCGTGGCTTTCTTT | NA | TRBJ1-1 | TRBV19 | NA
CAWATSGTEAFF | TGTGCCTGGGCTACCAGTGGAACTGAAGCTTTCTTT | NA | TRBJ1-1 | TRBV30 | NA
CASSRDGEKLFF | TGTGCCAGCAGCCGGGATGGCGAAAAACTGTTTTTT | NA | TRBJ1-4 | TRBV11-2 | NA
CACTAYNSPLHF | TGTGCCTGTACAGCTTATAATTCACCCCTCCACTTT | NA | TRBJ1-6 | TRBV30 | NA
CASSFDDYTEQFF | TGCGCCAGCAGCTTCGACGATTACACAGAGCAGTTCTTC | NA | TRBJ2-1 | TRBV5-1 | NA
CASSLVGIYGYTF | TGTGCCAGCAGCTTAGTAGGGATCTATGGCTACACCTTC | NA | TRBJ1-2 | TRBV7-2 | NA
CASRLGQGGGYTF | TGTGCCAGCAGGTTGGGACAGGGGGGAGGCTACACCTTC | NA | TRBJ1-2 | TRBV12-3/TRBV12-4 | TRBD1
CASSTRSTFNEKLFF | TGTGCCAGTAGTACGAGATCCACCTTTAATGAAAAACTGTTTTTT | NA | TRBJ1-4 | TRBV19 | NA
CASSLGGRGGQETQYF | TGTGCCAGCAGTTTAGGGGGGCGGGGAGGTCAAGAGACCCAGTACTTC | NA | TRBJ2-5 | TRBV27 | NA
CASSSPSQGSKNIQYF | TGTGCCAGCAGTTCCCCCTCACAGGGGAGCAAAAACATTCAGTACTTC | NA | TRBJ2-4 | TRBV28 | TRBD1
CASSRGLAGEEQYF | TGCGCCAGCAGCCGGGGACTAGCGGGAGAGGAGCAGTATTTT | NA | TRBJ2-3 | TRBV5-1 | TRBD2
CASSFPGWGRTGELFF | TGTGCCAGCAGCTTTCCGGGGTGGGGGCGGACCGGGGAGCTGTTTTTT | once | TRBJ2-2 | TRBV7-2 | NA
CASSQALGRTNYVGYTF | TGCGCCAGCAGCCAAGCCCTGGGACGGACTAACTATGTAGGCTACACCTTC | NA | TRBJ1-2 | TRBV4-1 | NA
CASSAWDRNYGYTF | TGTGCCAGTAGTGCTTGGGACCGAAACTATGGCTACACCTTC | NA | TRBJ1-2 | TRBV19 | NA
CASSLVTAGGKINEQFF | TGCGCCAGCAGCTTGGTGACGGCAGGGGGGAAAATCAATGAGCAGTTCTTC | NA | TRBJ2-1 | TRBV5-1 | NA
CASRFATEAFF | TGTGCCAGCAGATTTGCGACTGAAGCTTTCTTT | NA | TRBJ1-1 | TRBV12-3/TRBV12-4 | NA
CASSPLGDTEAFF | TGTGCCAGCAGCCCTTTAGGAGACACTGAAGCTTTCTTT | NA | TRBJ1-1 | TRBV3-1/TRBV3-2 | NA
CASSLGGELEQYF | TGTGCCAGTAGTTTGGGTGGGGAACTCGAGCAGTACTTC | NA | TRBJ2-7 | TRBV19 | NA
CASSPYERTNEKLFF | TGTGCCAGCTCACCTTACGAACGGACTAATGAAAAACTGTTTTTT | NA | TRBJ1-4 | TRBV18 | NA
CASRYEAYEQYF | TGCGCCAGCAGGTACGAGGCCTACGAGCAGTACTTC | NA | TRBJ2-7 | TRBV5-1 | NA
CASSPPDRDYEQYF | TGTGCCAGCTCACCACCCGACAGAGACTACGAGCAGTACTTC | NA | TRBJ2-7 | TRBV18 | NA
CASSKGRFPSYEQYF | TGTGCCAGTAGTAAGGGGAGGTTTCCATCCTACGAGCAGTACTTC | NA | TRBJ2-7 | TRBV19 | NA
CASSLDENTEAFF | TGTGCCAGCAGCTTAGACGAGAACACTGAAGCTTTCTTT | NA | TRBJ1-1 | TRBV7-6 | NA
CATSRDLRGPNEQFF | TGTGCCACCAGCAGAGATTTAAGGGGGCCGAATGAGCAGTTCTTC | NA | TRBJ2-1 | TRBV15 | TRBD1
CASSLTRDSWHQPQHF | TGTGCCAGCAGTCTCACCCGGGACAGTTGGCACCAGCCCCAGCATTTT | once | TRBJ1-5 | TRBV27 | TRBD1
CASSGGGALDIQYF | TGTGCCAGCAGCGGCGGGGGGGCGTTGGACATTCAGTACTTC | NA | TRBJ2-4 | TRBV5-4 | TRBD2
CASSFSGTGDTQYF | TGTGCCAGCAGCTTTAGCGGGACGGGAGATACGCAGTATTTT | NA | TRBJ2-3 | TRBV9 | TRBD2
CASSPEGARVREQYF | TGTGCCAGCAGCCCGGAGGGGGCGCGGGTTCGCGAGCAGTACTTC | NA | TRBJ2-7 | TRBV5-4 | NA
CASSLVPTTDTQYF | TGCGCCAGCAGCTTGGTCCCCACCACAGATACGCAGTATTTT | NA | TRBJ2-3 | TRBV5-1 | NA
CASSQEATGDSPLHF | TGCGCCAGCAGCCAAGAGGCAACAGGGGATTCACCCCTCCACTTT | NA | TRBJ1-6 | TRBV4-1 | TRBD1